These 13 T cell receptor beta chains came from one sample sequenced in a study of T cells in Graves' hyperthyroidism and ophthalmopathy. The source material, RNA transcripts, was used to amplify TCR beta CDR3 regions. The TCR CDR3 was amplified in a first-round RT-PCR using the HTBI primer set. Via MiXCR, TCRdb re-called the multiplex PCR reads, giving one row per CDR3 protein. The sample consists of 550,000 to 700,000 distinct CDR3 sequences, about 14% of them appearing once. The sequencing sample was made of blood. The source is a woman aged 40 to 50 with Graves' ophthalmopathy.

This clonotype was seen many times. J is TRBJ1-5 and V is TRBV29-1, with a possible D match to TRBD1 (5 bases). This CDR3 region has 14 residues. Germline CDR1 reads SQVTM; CDR2 reads ANQGSEA. The ends were cut back, 4 bases at V and 8 bases at J, with 18 bases in the middle. The CDR3 region is CSVVDGARGKPQHF. The CDR3 region has the DNA TGCAGCGTTGTAGATGGGGCGCGTGGTAAGCCCCAGCATTTT. Full variable domain (rest looked up from reference TRBV29-1 and TRBJ1-5): SAVISQKPSRDICQRGTSLTIQCQVDSQVTMMFWYRQQPGQSLTLIATANQGSEATYESGFVIDKFPISRPNLTFSTLTVSNMSPEDSSIYLCSVVDGARGKPQHFGDGTRLSIL.

This clonotype has ten or more counts. The genes are TRBV14 and TRBJ2-3, with D possibly being TRBD1 (6 bases). Germline values: CDR1 SGHDN, CDR2 FVKESK. The V end lost 4 bases, the J end lost 4 bases, and 9 bases lay between the germline ends. The CDR3 is 13 amino acids. The CDR3 nucleotides are TGTGCCAGCAGCCGTACAGGGCCAGATACGCAGTATTTT. As protein: CASSRTGPDTQYF.

V usage is TRBV18 and J usage is TRBJ2-1; D ambiguous. This CDR3 contains 14 residues. V was clipped by 0 bases and J by 0 bases, with 3 bases between them. Germline V gene sequence: CDR1 KGHSH, CDR2 LQKENI. CDR3 DNA sequence: TGTGCCAGCTCACCACCCTCCTCCTACAATGAGCAGTTCTTC. Protein product: CASSPPSSYNEQFF.

This clonotype was recorded at least ten times. The rearrangement uses TRBV27 and TRBJ2-5; tentative D call: TRBD1 (7 bases). Germline V gene data show CDR1 as MNHEY and CDR2 as SMNVEV (reference sequence). This CDR3 is built from 18 residues. Trimming removed 3 bases from V and 4 bases from J, with 24 bases in between. In DNA, the CDR3 is TGTGCCAGCAGTTTGGGGGCCAGGGGGGCCCAACGGCGAGAGACCCAGTACTTC. Its translation: CASSLGARGAQRRETQYF.

This clonotype was counted ten times or more. CDR3 nucleotides: TGTGCCAGCAGCCTACATTATGGCTACACCTTC. This gives the protein CASSLHYGYTF. The chain joins TRBV6-5 to TRBJ1-2, with D unclear. Germline assignment: CDR1 MNHEY and CDR2 SVGAGI. The CDR3 sequence is 11 residues long. Deletions cut 6 bases from V and 5 bases from J, with 7 bases between.

The rearrangement links TRBV4-2 to TRBJ1-1, with 10 bases lining up with TRBD1. The CDR3 extends over 15 amino acids. V was pared by 2 bases and J by 3 bases, with 3 bases of the junction left unmatched. Germline-derived CDR1 and CDR2 are LGHNA and YNFKEQ. CDR3 protein: CASSQRQGADTEAFF. The DNA for the CDR3 is TGTGCCAGCAGCCAAAGACAGGGGGCGGACACTGAAGCTTTCTTT.

This clonotype was seen at least ten times. The chain carries TRBV28 and TRBJ2-2; D may be TRBD1 or TRBD2 (5 bases each). Trimming took 3 bases from V and 4 from J, leaving 12 bases between them. Germline V lookup: CDR1 MDHEN, CDR2 SYDVKM. CDR3 length: 15 residues. DNA of the CDR3: TGTGCCAGCAGTTTGAGGGACGGATTCACCGGGGAGCTGTTTTTT. Its translation: CASSLRDGFTGELFF.

This clonotype was observed many times. The chain employs TRBV6-2 or TRBV6-3 and TRBJ1-5, with D perhaps TRBD1 (5 bases). From germline, CDR1 is MNHEY and CDR2 SVGEGT. The CDR3 spans 15 residues. V gave up 2 bases and J gave up 7 bases, with 15 bases separating them. CDR3 in DNA: TGTGCCAGCAGTTACCGTTCCGGGGGTGGACAGCCCCAGCATTTT. Protein sequence: CASSYRSGGGQPQHF.

This clonotype was seen many times. The chain employs TRBV7-2 and TRBJ1-2; D is possibly TRBD1 (6 bases). Trimming shortened V by 5 bases and J by 7 bases, and 17 bases separated the two germline ends. The germline V gene has CDR1 SGHTA and CDR2 FQGNSA. This CDR3 has 14 amino acids. The CDR3 nucleotides read TGTGCCAGCAGCCCCGCGGACAGATCAGGTGGCTACACCTTC. The encoded protein is CASSPADRSGGYTF.

This clonotype was recorded many times. As DNA, the CDR3 is TGTGCCAGCAGTTTAGCCCAGGGACAAGAGACCCAGTACTTC. Protein sequence: CASSLAQGQETQYF. This rearrangement joins TRBV12-3 or TRBV12-4 to TRBJ2-5; possibly TRBD1 for D (5 bases). Trimming stripped 0 bases from V and 2 bases from J, with 7 bases between. The CDR3 totals 14 residues.

This clonotype was recorded at least ten times. Here the CDR3 reads CASSPVKLPYEQYF. The CDR3 DNA reads TGTGCCAGCTCCCCAGTTAAATTGCCTTACGAGCAGTACTTC. V and J are TRBV11-2 and TRBJ2-7; D is uncertain. The CDR3 runs to 14 residues. Germline V gene sequence: CDR1 SGHAT, CDR2 FQNNGV. Trimming removed 8 bases at V and 4 bases at J, with 18 bases between.

This clonotype came up many times. The chain employs TRBV7-9 and TRBJ1-1; the D is unclear. The CDR3 contains 15 residues. V lost 5 bases and J 6 bases, leaving 19 bases between the germline ends. CDR1 and CDR2 (germline): SEHNR, FQNEAQ (reference sequence). Here the CDR3 reads CASSTQERLWAEAFF. CDR3 bases: TGTGCCAGCAGCACCCAGGAGAGGCTATGGGCTGAAGCTTTCTTT.

This clonotype has ten or more counts. This sequence joins TRBV27 and TRBJ2-7; 9 bases map to TRBD1. In germline, CDR1 is MNHEY, CDR2 SMNVEV (reference sequence). The CDR3 has 15 residues. V trimming: 5 bases; J trimming: 2 bases; junction bases outside the gene matches: 7. The CDR3 sequence: CASSLGQGTTYEQYF. The DNA of the CDR3 is TGTGCCAGCAGTCTGGGACAGGGAACTACCTACGAGCAGTACTTC.